What follows are 2 T cell receptor beta chains derived from one specimen sequenced in a study of neurological immune-mediated disorders. Via MiXCR, TCRdb re-called the 5' RACE reads, giving one row per CDR3 protein. In the table there are approximately 82,000 distinct CDR3 sequences, around 14% of which are singletons. Sequenced input: PBMCs. All receptors come from a woman in her forties or fifties in good health.

The table lists this clonotype with many counts. V and J are TRBV9 and TRBJ2-2; D perhaps matches TRBD2 (6 bases). CDR1 and CDR2 from the germline V gene are SGDLS and YYNGEE. V was pared by 0 bases and J by 7 bases, with 7 bases between. The CDR3 covers 13 residues. CDR3 sequence reads: CASSVEEGGELFF. The CDR3 bases are TGTGCCAGCAGCGTAGAGGAGGGCGGGGAGCTGTTTTTT.

V is TRBV3-1 and J is TRBJ2-5; maybe TRBD1 (7 bases). The CDR3 length is 14 residues. Trimming removed 4 bases from V and 7 bases from J, with 16 bases in between. CDR1 is LGHDT, CDR2 YNNKEL, per germline (reference sequence). The DNA of the CDR3 is TGTGCCAGCAGCCCGGGGGACAGAAAAGGGACCCAGTACTTC. Translation: CASSPGDRKGTQYF.